Below are 27 T cell receptor beta chains sequenced from a single sample in a study of T cell repertoires in cytomegalovirus infection (dated by TCRdb to between 2019 and 2020). TCRdb names Illumina HiSeq 1500 as the instrument used. TCRdb ran its own pipeline on the public reads, namely fastp trimming at Q25 and MiXCR clone calling, and kept in-frame beta chains. CDR3 protein sequences are deduplicated, and each keeps its most common genes and DNA. For this sample there are 800,000 to 950,000 distinct CDR3 sequences; about 33% appear just once. The top ten hold around 12% of the sample. The treatment or condition label of this sample denotes: in vitro stimulation with specific CMV peptide epitopes to enrich CMV-specific T cells. No cognate antigen is known for these TCRs. This sample comprised cultured CD8+ T cells from PBMCs, obtained from culture after CMV antigen stimulation. Source of these receptors: a human donor in good health (CMV status not recorded). Some clones in this sample may be carry-over from other donors' samples.

The rearrangement links TRBV2 to TRBJ1-5; 9 bases fit TRBD1. CDR3 size: 16 residues. Trimming at V came to 6 bases and at J to 8 bases, leaving 14 bases not matched to a gene. Per the germline V gene, CDR1 is SNHLY and CDR2 is FYNNEI. CDR3 region: CASRWTGEGGDEPQHF. The CDR3 DNA follows: TGTGCCAGCAGATGGACAGGGGAGGGGGGGGACGAGCCCCAGCATTTT.

This clonotype was observed a few times. V is TRBV10-3 and J is TRBJ2-6; D is uncertain. Germline V gives CDR1 ENHRY, CDR2 SYGVKD. The V and J ends lost 9 bases and 4 bases respectively, with 7 bases between them. The length of the CDR3 is 12 residues. The CDR3 nucleotides read TGTGCCATGCTTGGGGGGGCCAACGTCCTGACTTTC. Translation gives CAMLGGANVLTF.

The table lists this clonotype with a few counts. The chain is built from TRBV12-5 and TRBJ1-2, with 9 nucleotides matching TRBD1. Unmatched junction bases numbered 7, after V lost 3 bases and J lost 8 bases. CDR1 LGHNT and CDR2 FRNRAP come from the germline V gene. The CDR3 totals 14 residues. In DNA form, the CDR3 reads TGTGCTAGTGGTTTTGGACAGGGGATGGAGGGCTACACCTTC. Translation gives CASGFGQGMEGYTF.

CDR3: CASSDLRRGGNSPLHF. As DNA, the CDR3 is TGTGCCAGCAGTGACCTCAGACGAGGGGGTAATTCACCCCTCCACTTT. The chain employs TRBV6-1 and TRBJ1-6, with D possibly matching TRBD1 (6 bases). This CDR3 contains 16 residues. Per germline, CDR1 MNHNS and CDR2 SASEGT. V lost 3 bases and J 6 bases, leaving 15 bases between the germline ends.

As concerns this clonotype: Germline and junction disagree at one end, which may indicate a read error. The rearrangement uses TRBV15 and TRBJ1-2; no clear D. CDR3 size: 11 residues. Germline values: CDR1 LNHNV, CDR2 YYDKDF (reference sequence). The CDR3 protein is CAISRDRSYTF. For the CDR3, the DNA is TGTGCCATCAGCAGAGATCGCAGCTACACCTTC.

This clonotype was observed a few times. The rearrangement links TRBV6-1 to TRBJ2-1; D might be TRBD1 (5 bases). This CDR3 is built from 20 residues. CDR1 is MNHNS, CDR2 SASEGT, per germline. Trimming stripped 2 bases from V and 0 bases from J, with 23 bases between. CDR3 bases: TGTGCCAGCAGTGAATACCGAATGGAAGGGGCCCCGAGCTCCTACAATGAGCAGTTCTTC. Protein product: CASSEYRMEGAPSSYNEQFF.

This clonotype was detected a few times. The genes are TRBV6-2 or TRBV6-3 and TRBJ1-1; D remains ambiguous. Per the germline V gene, CDR1 is MNHEY and CDR2 is SVGEGT. The CDR3 consists of 14 residues. Trimming took off 0 bases at V and 5 bases at J, with 10 bases between the two ends. CDR3 nucleotides: TGTGCCAGCAGTTACTCGAACGCTGGGACTGAAGCTTTCTTT. Translation gives CASSYSNAGTEAFF.

As for this clonotype: Germline and junction disagree at one end, which may indicate a read error. V gene TRBV20-1 combines with J gene TRBJ2-1, with D maybe TRBD1 (6 bases). The germline V gene encodes CDR1 DFQATT and CDR2 SNEGSKA (reference sequence). CDR3 length: 17 amino acids. The CDR3 reads CSARAYRVEGLNNKQFF. CDR3 coding DNA: TGCAGTGCTAGAGCCTACAGGGTGGAAGGGCTAAACAATAAGCAGTTCTTC.

This chain connects TRBV18 to TRBJ2-3, with D maybe TRBD2 (5 bases). V was clipped by 2 bases and J by 1 base, with 19 bases between them. The CDR3 totals 18 residues. Germline values: CDR1 KGHSH, CDR2 LQKENI. The CDR3 region is CASSPSYPDFEGTDTQYF. The CDR3 DNA follows: TGTGCCAGCTCACCAAGTTACCCGGACTTCGAGGGCACAGATACGCAGTATTTT.

The J gene is TRBJ1-1, the V gene TRBV27; perhaps TRBD1 as D (5 bases). The CDR3 sequence is 13 residues long. Germline values: CDR1 MNHEY, CDR2 SMNVEV (reference sequence). V lost 4 bases, J lost 3 bases, and 9 bases lay in between. The CDR3, as DNA: TGTGCCAGCAGTTGGGGGAGTTACACTGAAGCTTTCTTT. It codes for CASSWGSYTEAFF.

The table lists this clonotype with many counts. CDR3 nucleotide sequence: TGTGCCAGCAGCCTCCGGTCCAGGACTAGCCTTAGCACAGATACGCAGTATTTT. As protein: CASSLRSRTSLSTDTQYF. The V and J genes are TRBV12-3 or TRBV12-4 and TRBJ2-3; TRBD2 matches 8 bases. The CDR3 contains 18 residues. V lost 6 bases, J lost 0 bases, and 14 bases stayed unmatched.

The sample holds many counts of this clonotype. This chain joins TRBV7-6 and TRBJ1-1; D unclear. This CDR3 spans 14 amino acids. With 5 bases removed from V and 1 base from J, the gap between germline ends came to 11 bases. Germline values: CDR1 SGHVS, CDR2 FNYEAQ. The DNA for the CDR3 is TGTGCCAGCAGCCCTTCGGGTAGGAACACTGAAGCTTTCTTT. It is translated as CASSPSGRNTEAFF.

The table lists this clonotype with many counts. This rearrangement joins TRBV7-3 to TRBJ2-3; 9 bases align to TRBD2. CDR3 size: 17 residues. Germline CDR1 SGHTA, CDR2 FQGTGA. The trim removed 1 base at V and 8 bases at J, leaving 13 bases unmatched. CDR3: CASSLNAPSGGRVTQYF. In nucleotides, the CDR3 is TGTGCCAGCAGCTTAAACGCCCCAAGCGGGGGGCGGGTTACGCAGTATTTT.

This clonotype was seen at least ten times. The chain employs TRBV7-2 and TRBJ1-4; 10 nucleotides agree with TRBD1. Germline values: CDR1 SGHTA, CDR2 FQGNSA. The CDR3 is made up of 15 amino acids. The J segment lost 5 bases and the V segment lost 5 bases, leaving 5 bases of the junction unmatched. The CDR3, as DNA: TGTGCCAGCAGCCTGGGGACAGGGGCGAATGAAAAACTGTTTTTT. Protein sequence: CASSLGTGANEKLFF.

This clonotype was found a few times. The chain couples TRBV24-1 to TRBJ2-1, with D tentatively TRBD2 (6 bases). Germline V gives CDR1 KGHDR, CDR2 SFDVKD. V gave up 4 bases and J gave up 4 bases, with 19 bases separating them. This CDR3 is built from 17 residues. CDR3 in DNA: TGTGCCACCAGTGACCACCCCCGGCGGGGCCTTTACAATGAGCAGTTCTTC. Translated, it gives CATSDHPRRGLYNEQFF.

The rearrangement links TRBV20-1 to TRBJ1-4; D remains ambiguous. Looked up from germline, CDR1 is DFQATT and CDR2 is SNEGSKA (reference sequence). Trimming pared 2 bases from V and 7 bases from J, leaving 14 bases between. The CDR3 is 14 residues long. CDR3 residues: CSARRPDEGEKLFF. In DNA, the CDR3 is TGCAGTGCTAGACGGCCCGATGAGGGTGAAAAACTGTTTTTT.

Ten or more counts support this clonotype. This chain uses TRBV7-6 with TRBJ1-2, with D maybe TRBD1 (5 bases). CDR1 SGHVS and CDR2 FNYEAQ come from the germline V gene. Trimming pared 5 bases from V and 8 bases from J, leaving 15 bases between. This CDR3 has 13 residues. This CDR3 reads CASSAPGGGGYTF. Written as DNA, the CDR3 is TGTGCCAGCAGCGCTCCCGGGGGGGGAGGCTACACCTTC.

V gene TRBV3-1 combines with J gene TRBJ2-6; D remains unclear. The CDR3 length is 16 residues. Germline V CDR1 and CDR2: LGHDT, YNNKEL (reference sequence). Trimming stripped 3 bases from V and 0 bases from J, with 9 bases between. The CDR3 here is CASSQVPDSGANVLTF. The DNA for the CDR3 is TGTGCCAGCAGCCAGGTACCGGACTCTGGGGCCAACGTCCTGACTTTC.

V is TRBV2 and J is TRBJ2-3, with D hard to call. This CDR3 is built from 16 residues. CDR1 is SNHLY, CDR2 FYNNEI, per germline. Trimming shortened V by 2 bases and J by 0 bases, and 12 bases separated the two germline ends. CDR3 sequence: CASSETAPTSTDTQYF. CDR3 in DNA: TGTGCCAGCAGTGAAACGGCACCTACTAGCACAGATACGCAGTATTTT.

The chain links TRBV5-5 to TRBJ2-1, with D perhaps TRBD2 (6 bases). CDR1 SGHKS and CDR2 YYEKEE come from the germline V gene (reference sequence). Between the trimmed V and J ends, which lost 3 bases and 0 bases, there was a span of 13 bases. The CDR3 has 16 residues. The DNA of the CDR3 is TGTGCCAGCAGCTCCGCGGGACCAAGCTCCTACAATGAGCAGTTCTTC. Translated: CASSSAGPSSYNEQFF. The whole variable domain, filled in from reference TRBV5-5 and TRBJ2-1, reads DAGVTQSPTHLIKTRGQQVTLRCSPISGHKSVSWYQQVLGQGPQFIFQYYEKEERGRGNFPDRFSARQFPNYSSELNVNALLLGDSALYLCASSSAGPSSYNEQFFGPGTRLTVL.

This chain connects TRBV5-1 to TRBJ2-2; the match to TRBD1 covers 11 bases. From germline, CDR1 is SGHRS and CDR2 YFSETQ. After removal of 4 bases from V and 2 bases from J, the junction contained 7 bases not matched to a gene. The CDR3 totals 17 residues. For the CDR3, the DNA is TGCGCCAGCAGCCCGGGGACAGGGGGAGGAAACACCGGGGAGCTGTTTTTT. Amino acids: CASSPGTGGGNTGELFF.

The sample holds a few counts of this clonotype. The V and J genes are TRBV6-5 and TRBJ1-2; D is unclear. The length of the CDR3 is 14 residues. Trimming shortened V by 3 bases and J by 3 bases, and 11 bases separated the two germline ends. CDR1 is MNHEY and CDR2 is SVGAGI in the germline V gene. CDR3 protein: CASSYRRGDYGYTF. The CDR3 region has the DNA TGTGCCAGCAGTTATCGAAGAGGAGACTATGGCTACACCTTC.

This clonotype has at least ten counts. The J gene is TRBJ2-5, the V gene TRBV7-2; 7 nucleotides match TRBD1. The germline CDR1 and CDR2 sequences are SGHTA and FQGNSA. V dropped 5 bases and J dropped 2; count of bases not matched to a gene: 8. The CDR3 spans 15 residues. CDR3 sequence (DNA): TGTGCCAGCAGCCCAGAGGGGGCCCTTCAAGAGACCCAGTACTTC. Translation gives CASSPEGALQETQYF.

The chain has TRBV23-1 and TRBJ1-6; TRBD1 might be the D (6 bases). TRBV23-1 is an ORF for which the function is uncertain. The CDR3 has 15 amino acids. Between the trimmed V and J ends, which lost 7 bases and 7 bases, there was a span of 17 bases. The DNA of the CDR3 is TGCGCCAGCACCGATACGGCAGGGGCCAATTCACCCCTCCACTTT. The encoded protein is CASTDTAGANSPLHF.

In its sample, this clonotype was seen a few times. V gene TRBV5-6 combines with J gene TRBJ2-5; D possibly uses TRBD1 or TRBD2 (5 bases each). This CDR3 is 16 amino acids long. The V gene's germline CDR1 is SGHDT and CDR2 YYEEEE. V was cut by 2 bases and J by 3 bases, with 17 bases left in between. CDR3 nucleotides: TGTGCCAGCAGCTTTCCCCCAGAGGGGCTAGAAGAGACCCAGTACTTC. Amino acid sequence: CASSFPPEGLEETQYF.

The chain employs TRBV20-1 and TRBJ1-1, with TRBD1 as a possible D gene (6 bases). The V end was cut by 6 bases, the J end by 2 bases, with 19 bases between. The length of the CDR3 is 15 residues. CDR1 is DFQATT and CDR2 is SNEGSKA in the germline V gene (reference sequence). CDR3 DNA sequence: TGCAGTGCCCCCGGGGCGGACAGCTCTAACACTGAAGCTTTCTTT. This translates into CSAPGADSSNTEAFF.

The chain joins TRBV7-9 to TRBJ2-7; TRBD1 matches at 7 bases. The germline gives CDR1 SEHNR, CDR2 FQNEAQ (reference sequence). The CDR3 extends over 12 amino acids. The ends lost 4 bases at V and 6 bases at J; junction bases unmatched: 3. The CDR3 DNA sequence: TGTGCCAGCAGCTCGACAGGGCGCGAGCAGTACGTC. Translating it yields CASSSTGREQYV.